Listed below are T cell receptor beta chains from one sample, sequenced in a study of chemoradiotherapy in HPV16-positive cancers. The method was immunoSEQ multiplex PCR; TCRdb's version includes in-frame clones alone and lacks a portion of them. The data show around 3,500 clones, approximately 80% seen once. The sample here was taken from a patient who underwent chemoradiotherapy. These receptors all stem from a human donor with HPV-associated anogenital cancer. Each CDR3 is given with its conserved first and last residue. Each record gives: clone size, D gene, V gene, J gene, CDR3 protein, CDR3 DNA. A D gene is named only where the DNA matches it firmly. Rows may omit the clone size; those that give it use once, few, many or a size class.

.	TRBD1	TRBV6-1	TRBJ1-4	CASSEAGTGREKLFF	TGTGCCAGCAGTGAAGCAGGGACAGGGAGGGAAAAACTGTTTTTT
.	.	TRBV2	TRBJ2-7	CASGRSSYEQYF	TGTGCCAGCGGAAGGAGCTCCTACGAGCAGTACTTC
.	.	TRBV5-1	TRBJ2-5	CASSLDLGQETQYF	TGCGCCAGCAGCTTGGATCTCGGGCAAGAGACCCAGTACTTC
once	TRBD2	TRBV19	TRBJ2-3	CASIRGEGVSTDTQYF	TGTGCCAGTATCCGGGGGGAGGGTGTTTCCACAGATACGCAGTATTTT
.	TRBD1	TRBV15	TRBJ1-2	CATSRQGIPNYGYTF	TGTGCCACCTCTCGACAGGGGATTCCTAACTATGGCTACACCTTC
.	.	TRBV5-1	TRBJ2-1	CASSLAELFNEQFF	TGCGCCAGCAGCTTGGCCGAACTGTTCAATGAGCAGTTCTTC
.	.	TRBV7-6	TRBJ2-1	CASSLYDVGMQFF	TGTGCCAGCAGCTTATATGATGTCGGGATGCAGTTCTTC
.	.	TRBV5-1	TRBJ2-7	CASSSSGRDYEQYF	TGCGCCAGCAGCTCAAGCGGACGGGACTACGAGCAGTACTTC
.	TRBD1	TRBV5-1	TRBJ2-3	CASSLGGRGSGTDTQYF	TGCGCCAGCAGCTTGGGTGGCAGGGGGTCCGGCACAGATACGCAGTATTTT
few	.	TRBV5-1	TRBJ2-5	CASSLVVWETQYF	TGCGCCAGCAGCTTGGTGGTATGGGAGACCCAGTACTTC
.	.	TRBV28	TRBJ1-3	CASSWRGSGNTIYF	TGTGCCAGCAGTTGGAGAGGATCTGGAAACACCATATATTTT
.	.	TRBV5-1	TRBJ2-5	CASSFSETQYF	TGCGCCAGCAGCTTTTCAGAGACCCAGTACTTC
.	TRBD1	TRBV2	TRBJ1-5	CASGLTGIRGQPQHF	TGTGCCAGCGGTTTGACAGGGATCCGGGGTCAGCCCCAGCATTTT
.	.	TRBV25-1	TRBJ2-3	CASTKEGSFTDTQYF	TGTGCCAGCACCAAAGAAGGATCTTTCACAGATACGCAGTATTTT
few	.	TRBV5-3	TRBJ1-5	CARSLKGRRGNQPQHF	TGTGCCAGAAGCCTTAAGGGAAGACGGGGAAATCAGCCCCAGCATTTT
.	.	TRBV11-2	TRBJ2-7	CASSLTGGSSYEQYF	TGTGCCAGCAGCCTCACCGGCGGAAGCTCCTACGAGCAGTACTTC
.	TRBD1	TRBV6-1	TRBJ1-5	CASSEALRGRTFSNQPQHF	TGTGCCAGCAGTGAAGCGCTCAGGGGGCGAACCTTTAGCAATCAGCCCCAGCATTTT
.	TRBD1	TRBV6-5	TRBJ2-3	CASSYDGNRGQGTQYF	TGTGCCAGCAGTTACGATGGGAACAGGGGGCAAGGTACGCAGTATTTT
.	.	TRBV7-2	TRBJ2-3	CASSLAGRSDTQYF	TGTGCCAGCAGCTTAGCAGGGAGGTCAGATACGCAGTATTTT
.	.	TRBV5-1	TRBJ2-7	CASSIVDSSYEQYF	TGCGCCAGCAGCATCGTCGATAGCTCCTACGAGCAGTACTTC
.	.	TRBV5-6	TRBJ1-1	CASSLYTRASTEAFF	TGTGCCAGCAGCTTGTATACCCGGGCCAGCACTGAAGCTTTCTTT
.	.	TRBV4-3	TRBJ1-2	CASSQRWGDNYGYTF	TGCGCCAGCAGCCAAAGATGGGGCGATAACTATGGCTACACCTTC
.	TRBD1	TRBV5-6	TRBJ2-7	CASSSGDRAAYEQYF	TGTGCCAGCAGCTCAGGGGACAGGGCTGCTTACGAGCAGTACTTC
.	.	TRBV29-1	TRBJ2-1	CSVDSTGANNEQFF	TGCAGCGTTGATAGTACGGGGGCAAACAATGAGCAGTTCTTC
.	TRBD1	TRBV6-7	TRBJ1-1	CASSYGGGTQGALGTEAFF	TGTGCCAGCAGTTACGGGGGTGGGACCCAGGGGGCTTTGGGCACTGAAGCTTTCTTT
.	.	TRBV4-1	TRBJ1-2	CASSQYSGGYGYTF	TGCGCCAGCAGCCAATACTCGGGGGGTTATGGCTACACCTTC
.	.	TRBV15	TRBJ2-1	CATSKRTSSYNEQFF	TGTGCCACCAGCAAGCGGACGAGCTCCTACAATGAGCAGTTCTTC
.	TRBD1	TRBV28	TRBJ1-1	CASSLQGMNTEAFF	TGTGCCAGCAGCCTACAGGGGATGAACACTGAAGCTTTCTTT
once	.	TRBV5-6	TRBJ1-5	CASSLGTVGQPQHF	TGTGCCAGCAGCTTGGGGACCGTTGGACAGCCCCAGCATTTT
.	.	TRBV18	TRBJ2-6	CASSPGGGGANVLTF	TGTGCCAGCTCGCCCGGGGGCGGCGGGGCCAACGTCCTGACTTTC
.	.	TRBV2	TRBJ2-1	CTLNRDTYNEQFF	TGTACGCTAAACCGGGACACCTACAATGAGCAGTTCTTC
once	.	TRBV2	TRBJ2-1	CASSDAIGGGVYNEQFF	TGTGCCAGCAGTGACGCGATAGGTGGAGGGGTTTACAATGAGCAGTTCTTC
.	TRBD1	TRBV7-9	TRBJ2-7	CASSRLGDRSYEQYF	TGTGCCAGCAGCCGACTTGGGGACAGATCCTACGAGCAGTACTTC
.	.	TRBV6-1	TRBJ2-5	CASIRSGGGETQYF	TGTGCCAGCATTCGGTCGGGGGGCGGGGAGACCCAGTACTTC
.	.	TRBV5-1	TRBJ2-7	CASSLDPATYEQYF	TGCGCCAGCAGCTTGGACCCAGCGACCTACGAGCAGTACTTC
.	.	TRBV9	TRBJ1-5	CASSVDGSRNQPQHF	TGTGCCAGCAGCGTGGACGGGAGCCGCAATCAGCCCCAGCATTTT
.	.	TRBV5-1	TRBJ2-2	CASKIGAGELFF	TGCGCCAGCAAGATCGGAGCCGGGGAGCTGTTTTTT
.	.	TRBV19	TRBJ1-2	CASSIGPTNYGYTF	TGTGCCAGTAGTATAGGACCGACCAACTATGGCTACACCTTC
.	.	TRBV2	TRBJ1-5	CASSDYGPQHF	TGTGCCAGCAGTGACTATGGGCCCCAGCATTTT
few	.	TRBV18	TRBJ1-2	CASSPGPNYGYTF	TGTGCCAGCTCACCAGGGCCGAACTATGGCTACACCTTC
.	.	TRBV7-9	TRBJ2-7	CASSSGGSSSYEQYF	TGTGCCAGCAGCTCCGGGGGCTCGAGCTCCTACGAGCAGTACTTC
once	TRBD1	TRBV6-1	TRBJ2-7	CASNFRQGASYEQYF	TGTGCCAGCAATTTTAGACAGGGGGCCTCCTACGAGCAGTACTTC
.	TRBD1	TRBV2	TRBJ2-2	CASSPWTGPGELFF	TGTGCCAGCAGTCCTTGGACAGGACCCGGGGAGCTGTTTTTT
.	.	TRBV11-1	TRBJ2-3	CASSLLGTDTQYF	TGTGCCAGCAGCTTATTGGGCACAGATACGCAGTATTTT
few	.	TRBV7-9	TRBJ2-1	CASSLGAGGINEQFF	TGTGCCAGCAGCTTAGGGGCCGGGGGTATCAATGAGCAGTTCTTC
.	.	TRBV14	TRBJ1-2	CASSQRTYGYTF	TGTGCCAGCAGCCAGAGGACCTATGGCTACACCTTC
.	TRBD1	TRBV6-5	TRBJ1-2	CASKRDRGVNYGYTF	TGTGCCAGCAAACGGGACAGGGGGGTTAACTATGGCTACACCTTC